These 18 T cell receptor beta chains share one sample of origin, sequenced in a study of PD-1 blockade in classical Hodgkin lymphoma. TCRdb's table, derived via immunoSEQ multiplex PCR, lists solely in-frame clones and lacks some. This table has 25,000 to 35,000 clones, more than 80% appearing once. Described time point: cycle 4 day 1 (C4D1), after 6 weeks of nivolumab. All patients relapsed after autologous stem cell transplantation, and brentuximab vedotin exposure varied. Thawed PBMCs underwent magnetic negative selection to yield purified CD4+ T cells. Sequenced here: CD4+ T cells from blood, sampled before the fourth cycle of nivolumab. Every receptor here comes from a human donor with classical Hodgkin lymphoma.

The gene calls are TRBV12-5 and TRBJ2-3, with 8 nucleotides matching TRBD1. V gave up 4 bases and J gave up 4 bases; unmatched junction bases: 4. Germline V gene lookup returns CDR1 LGHNT and CDR2 FRNRAP. The CDR3 sequence is 14 residues long. The CDR3 region is CASGSTGGADTQYF. CDR3 sequence (DNA): TGTGCTAGTGGTTCAACAGGGGGAGCAGATACGCAGTATTTT.

This clone came up a few times. The V and J genes are TRBV25-1 and TRBJ1-1; TRBD1 is a possible D gene (6 bases). The CDR3 length is 12 residues. Germline V gene lookup returns CDR1 MGHDK and CDR2 SYGVNS. V lost 3 bases, J lost 8 bases, and 10 bases lay in between. The CDR3: CASSDDRLEAFF. Here the CDR3 DNA reads TGTGCCAGCAGTGATGACAGGTTAGAAGCTTTCTTT. The full variable domain, its missing parts supplied by reference TRBV25-1 and TRBJ1-1, is EADIYQTPRYLVIGTGKKITLECSQTMGHDKMYWYQQDPGMELHLIHYSYGVNSTEKGDLSSESTVSRIRTEHFPLTLESARPSHTSQYLCASSDDRLEAFFGQGTRLTVV.

The J gene is TRBJ1-4, the V gene TRBV5-4, with 7 bases fitting TRBD1. Unmatched junction bases numbered 8, after V lost 4 bases and J lost 8 bases. The CDR3 sequence is 14 residues long. The germline gives CDR1 SGHNT, CDR2 YYREEE (reference sequence). The CDR3 DNA reads as TGTGCCAGCAGCCACCGGGACAGCAACGAAAAACTGTTTTTT. Encoded protein: CASSHRDSNEKLFF.

The J gene is TRBJ2-1, the V gene TRBV14; a weak D match, TRBD1 (6 bases). Trimming shortened V by 6 bases and J by 3 bases, and 12 bases separated the two germline ends. Germline CDR1 SGHDN, CDR2 FVKESK. The CDR3 consists of 14 residues. The CDR3 protein is CASRHRDNYNEQFF. The CDR3 region has the DNA TGTGCCAGCAGACATAGGGACAACTACAATGAGCAGTTCTTC. The entire variable domain, with the rest obtained from reference TRBV14 and TRBJ2-1, is as follows: EAGVTQFPSHSVIEKGQTVTLRCDPISGHDNLYWYRRVMGKEIKFLLHFVKESKQDESGMPNNRFLAERTGGTYSTLKVQPAELEDSGVYFCASRHRDNYNEQFFGPGTRLTVL.

This sequence joins TRBV7-9 and TRBJ1-1, with a weak D call TRBD1 (6 bases). Between the trimmed V and J ends, which lost 5 bases and 2 bases, there was a span of 18 bases. The V gene's germline CDR1 is SEHNR and CDR2 FQNEAQ (reference sequence). This CDR3 is built from 16 residues. The chain's CDR3 is CASSAQGLIRNTEAFF. CDR3 nucleotide sequence: TGTGCCAGCAGCGCACAGGGTTTGATTAGAAACACTGAAGCTTTCTTT.

The V gene is TRBV29-1, the J gene TRBJ1-1; TRBD1 matches 9 bases. There are 15 residues in the CDR3. The junction had 9 bases not matched to a gene; V was cut back by 7 bases and J by 0 bases. Germline CDR1 SQVTM, CDR2 ANQGSEA. CDR3 in amino acids: CSGKTGGPLNTEAFF. CDR3 bases: TGCAGCGGCAAAACAGGGGGCCCTCTGAACACTGAAGCTTTCTTT.

The chain carries TRBV19 and TRBJ1-2, with D possibly matching TRBD1 (5 bases). V was pared by 3 bases and J by 4 bases, with 12 bases between. This CDR3 region has 14 residues. CDR1 is LNHDA, CDR2 SQIVND, per germline (reference sequence). The CDR3 spells CASSISRATYGYTF. The DNA of the CDR3 is TGTGCCAGTAGTATCTCCAGGGCCACCTATGGCTACACCTTC. The variable domain in full, with the rest retrieved from reference TRBV19 and TRBJ1-2, is DGGITQSPKYLFRKEGQNVTLSCEQNLNHDAMYWYRQDPGQGLRLIYYSQIVNDFQKGDIAEGYSVSREKKESFPLTVTSAQKNPTAFYLCASSISRATYGYTFGSGTRLTVV.

J is TRBJ1-4 and V is TRBV7-2, with 7 bases lining up with TRBD1. The CDR3 extends over 15 amino acids. The V and J ends lost 1 base and 7 bases, in that order; junction bases with no gene match: 6. The germline V gene encodes CDR1 SGHTA and CDR2 FQGNSA. CDR3 DNA sequence: TGTGCCAGCAGCTTAGTCGACAGGGTCGCTGAAAAACTGTTTTTT. It translates to CASSLVDRVAEKLFF.

J is TRBJ1-3 and V is TRBV7-4; no definite D call. Germline loops: CDR1 SGHVT, CDR2 SQSDAQ. The V and J ends lost 4 bases and 0 bases respectively, with 19 bases between them. The CDR3 is 18 residues long. This chain's CDR3 is CASSSIVLAGDSGNTIYF. In DNA form, the CDR3 reads TGTGCCAGCAGCTCGATTGTATTAGCCGGGGACTCTGGAAACACCATATATTTT. The variable domain in full, with the rest retrieved from reference TRBV7-4 and TRBJ1-3, is GAGVSQSPRYKVAKRGRDVALRCDSISGHVTLYWYRQTLGQGSEVLTYSQSDAQRDKSGRPSGRFSAERPERSVSTLKIQRTEQGDSAVYLCASSSIVLAGDSGNTIYFGEGSWLTVV.

This chain connects TRBV7-2 to TRBJ1-2; no clear D gene. The CDR3 totals 13 residues. Trimming shortened V by 4 bases and J by 3 bases, and 9 bases separated the two germline ends. Looked up from germline, CDR1 is SGHTA and CDR2 is FQGNSA. CDR3 in DNA: TGTGCCAGCAGCTCGGACCTTCACTATGGCTACACCTTC. Translation gives CASSSDLHYGYTF.

This chain joins TRBV10-2 and TRBJ2-2; 9 bases are a match to TRBD1. The junction had 6 bases not matched to a gene; V was cut back by 11 bases and J by 2 bases. The germline V gene encodes CDR1 WSHSY and CDR2 SAAADI. This CDR3 contains 14 residues. CDR3: CAAGQGQNTGELFF. The CDR3 bases are TGCGCCGCTGGACAGGGGCAAAACACCGGGGAGCTGTTTTTT.

The V and J genes are TRBV5-4 and TRBJ1-2; a possible D gene is TRBD1 (5 bases). V lost 2 bases and J 0 bases, leaving 8 bases between the germline ends. CDR3 length: 14 amino acids. CDR1 is SGHNT and CDR2 is YYREEE in the germline V gene (reference sequence). CDR3 amino acids: CASSFDRANYGYTF. The DNA of the CDR3 is TGTGCCAGCAGCTTTGACAGAGCTAACTATGGCTACACCTTC. Full variable domain (remainder filled in from reference TRBV5-4 and TRBJ1-2): ETGVTQSPTHLIKTRGQQVTLRCSSQSGHNTVSWYQQALGQGPQFIFQYYREEENGRGNFPPRFSGLQFPNYSSELNVNALELDDSALYLCASSFDRANYGYTFGSGTRLTVV.

This rearrangement joins TRBV6-1 to TRBJ1-1; D possibly corresponds to TRBD1 (6 bases). Germline V gives CDR1 MNHNS, CDR2 SASEGT. CDR3 size: 15 residues. V shed 1 base and J shed 3 bases, with 12 bases lying between them. The CDR3 reads CASSEGTRGYTEAFF. The CDR3 nucleotides read TGTGCCAGCAGTGAAGGTACCAGGGGATACACTGAAGCTTTCTTT.

CDR3 bases: TGTGCCAGCCGACAGGGGAATAATTCACCCCTCCACTTT. This translates into CASRQGNNSPLHF. The chain links TRBV11-2 to TRBJ1-6; 8 bases fit TRBD1. V lost 8 bases, J lost 5 bases, and 2 bases stayed unmatched. The CDR3 is 13 amino acids. Germline lookup yields CDR1 SGHAT and CDR2 FQNNGV.

This clone was counted between two and nine times. This chain uses TRBV4-1 with TRBJ1-1; no clear D gene. The CDR3 sequence is 13 residues long. The V end lost 4 bases, the J end lost 4 bases, and 10 bases lay between the germline ends. In germline, CDR1 is MGHRA, CDR2 YSYEKL. The CDR3 DNA is TGCGCCAGCAGCCTAGAAACCGTCACTGAAGCTTTCTTT. This sequence encodes CASSLETVTEAFF.

This clone was counted a single time. J is TRBJ2-3 and V is TRBV5-1; no clear D gene. Germline CDR1 SGHRS, CDR2 YFSETQ. The V and J ends lost 1 base and 1 base respectively, with 7 bases between them. The CDR3 length is 14 residues. CDR3 in amino acids: CASSLQGRTDTQYF. DNA for the CDR3: TGCGCCAGCAGCTTGCAAGGTCGCACAGATACGCAGTATTTT. The variable domain in full, with the rest retrieved from reference TRBV5-1 and TRBJ2-3, is KAGVTQTPRYLIKTRGQQVTLSCSPISGHRSVSWYQQTPGQGLQFLFEYFSETQRNKGNFPGRFSGRQFSNSRSEMNVSTLELGDSALYLCASSLQGRTDTQYFGPGTRLTVL.

This chain uses TRBV6-1 with TRBJ2-6; 7 nucleotides line up with TRBD1. Germline-derived CDR1 and CDR2 are MNHNS and SASEGT. The V gene end was trimmed by 4 bases and the J gene end by 0 bases; junction bases not matched to a gene: 15. The CDR3 has 20 amino acids. CDR3 in amino acids: CASSAPWTGAPFSGANVLTF. CDR3 nucleotide sequence: TGTGCCAGCAGTGCCCCTTGGACAGGCGCCCCCTTCTCTGGGGCCAACGTCCTGACTTTC.

The V and J genes are TRBV5-4 and TRBJ2-2, with 7 bases aligning to TRBD1. Unmatched junction bases numbered 7, after V lost 5 bases and J lost 0 bases. CDR1 is SGHNT and CDR2 is YYREEE in the germline V gene (reference sequence). The CDR3 is made up of 16 amino acids. For the CDR3, the DNA is TGTGCCAGCAGTCTCGGGACAGTTTCGAACACCGGGGAGCTGTTTTTT. It yields the protein CASSLGTVSNTGELFF.